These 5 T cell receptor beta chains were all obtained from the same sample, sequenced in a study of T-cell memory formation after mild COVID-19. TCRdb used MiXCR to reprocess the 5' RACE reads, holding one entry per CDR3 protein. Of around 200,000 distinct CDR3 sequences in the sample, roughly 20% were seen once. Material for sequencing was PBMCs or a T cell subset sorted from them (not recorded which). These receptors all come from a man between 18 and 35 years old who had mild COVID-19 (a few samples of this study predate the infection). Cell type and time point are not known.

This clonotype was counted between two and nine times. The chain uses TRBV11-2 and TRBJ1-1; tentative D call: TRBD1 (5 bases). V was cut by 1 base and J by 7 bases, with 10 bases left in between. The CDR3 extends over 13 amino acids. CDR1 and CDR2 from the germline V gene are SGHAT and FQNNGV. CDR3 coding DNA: TGTGCCAGCAGCTTAGTGACAGTCCGTGAAGCTTTCTTT. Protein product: CASSLVTVREAFF. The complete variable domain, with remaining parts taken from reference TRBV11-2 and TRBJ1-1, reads EAGVAQSPRYKIIEKRQSVAFWCNPISGHATLYWYQQILGQGPKLLIQFQNNGVVDDSQLPKDRFSAERLKGVDSTLKIQPAKLEDSAVYLCASSLVTVREAFFGQGTRLTVV.

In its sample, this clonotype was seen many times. The CDR3 reads CASSLRDYTQYF. The CDR3 bases are TGTGCCAGCAGCTTGCGGGACTATACGCAGTATTTT. This chain connects TRBV5-6 to TRBJ2-3; maybe TRBD2 (6 bases). V was shortened by 1 base and J by 7 bases, with 7 bases between the two germline ends. CDR3 length equals 12 residues. Germline-derived CDR1 and CDR2 are SGHDT and YYEEEE.

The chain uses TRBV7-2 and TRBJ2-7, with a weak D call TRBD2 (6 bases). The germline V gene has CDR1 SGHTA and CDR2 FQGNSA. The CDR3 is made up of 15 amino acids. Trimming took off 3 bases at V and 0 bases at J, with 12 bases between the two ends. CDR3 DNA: TGTGCCAGCAGCTTCAGAGCGGGTGTCTCCTACGAGCAGTACTTC. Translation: CASSFRAGVSYEQYF.

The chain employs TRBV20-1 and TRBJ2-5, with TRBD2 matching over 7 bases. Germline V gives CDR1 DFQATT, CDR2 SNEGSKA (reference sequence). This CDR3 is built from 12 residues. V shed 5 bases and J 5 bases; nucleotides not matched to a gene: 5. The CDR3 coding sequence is TGCAGTGCTCAAACTAGCGCCGAGACCCAGTACTTC. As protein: CSAQTSAETQYF.

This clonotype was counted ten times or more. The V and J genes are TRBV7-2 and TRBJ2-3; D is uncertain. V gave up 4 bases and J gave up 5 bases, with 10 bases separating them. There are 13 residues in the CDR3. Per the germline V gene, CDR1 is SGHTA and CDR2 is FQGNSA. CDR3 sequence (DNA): TGTGCCAGCAGCTCCTCTCGGCAAGATACGCAGTATTTT. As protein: CASSSSRQDTQYF.